The 17 T cell receptor beta chains below all came from one sample that was sequenced in a study of tumor-infiltrating lymphocytes in localized non-small cell lung cancer. Method: immunoSEQ multiplex PCR; TCRdb's copy keeps in-frame clones and lacks some. The sample carries more than 15,000 clones, roughly 72% recorded once. The sequencing sample was made of lung tumor tissue. These receptors all come from a human donor with non-small cell lung cancer.

The chain joins TRBV6-5 to TRBJ1-2; D is uncertain. Germline V gene data show CDR1 as MNHEY and CDR2 as SVGAGI. The CDR3 has 14 amino acids. With 2 bases removed from V and 7 bases from J, the gap between germline ends came to 14 bases. CDR3 nucleotide sequence: TGTGCCAGCAGTTACACGATAGGGTTGAGTGGCTACACCTTC. Protein product: CASSYTIGLSGYTF.

The J gene is TRBJ1-2, the V gene TRBV29-1; D remains ambiguous. Germline loops: CDR1 SQVTM, CDR2 ANQGSEA. The CDR3 is made up of 13 amino acids. V was trimmed by 7 bases and J by 4 bases, leaving 16 bases between them. The CDR3 DNA sequence: TGCAGCGGGGGTCCAGTGGAACTCTATGGCTACACCTTC. Amino acid sequence: CSGGPVELYGYTF.

The chain joins TRBV4-1 to TRBJ2-1; 8 nucleotides line up with TRBD2. This CDR3 comprises 17 residues. The V segment lost 0 bases and the J segment 1 base; nucleotides outside the gene matches: 5. The germline CDR1 and CDR2 sequences are MGHRA and YSYEKL. Written as DNA, the CDR3 is TGCGCCAGCAGCCAAGACCCGGGGGGGGGATCCTACAATGAGCAGTTCTTC. It codes for CASSQDPGGGSYNEQFF.

V gene TRBV6-1 combines with J gene TRBJ1-6, with TRBD1 as a possible D gene (5 bases). This CDR3 spans 12 amino acids. The germline CDR1 and CDR2 sequences are MNHNS and SASEGT. Trimming took off 4 bases at V and 9 bases at J, with 7 bases between the two ends. The CDR3 nucleotides are TGTGCCAGCAGTGTCGGGGGTTCACCCCTCCACTTT. Translating gives CASSVGGSPLHF.

Concerning this clone: At one of its ends the junction is not consistent with the germline gene, which may arise from a read error. V usage is TRBV7-7 and J usage is TRBJ2-5; 10 positions agree with TRBD1. The CDR3 sequence is 13 residues long. Per the germline V gene, CDR1 is SSHAT and CDR2 is FNYEAQ (reference sequence). CDR3 amino acids: CASSRGQGVAQYF. CDR3 coding DNA: TGTGCTAGCAGCCGAGGACAGGGGGTGGCCCAGTACTTC.

This clone came up a few times. V is TRBV5-1 and J is TRBJ1-1; D remains unclear. This CDR3 has 15 amino acids. V gave up 0 bases and J gave up 0 bases, with 9 bases separating them. The V gene's germline CDR1 is SGHRS and CDR2 YFSETQ. The CDR3 DNA is TGCGCCAGCAGCTTGGTCGGGGATTTGAACACTGAAGCTTTCTTT. Its protein is CASSLVGDLNTEAFF.

The rearrangement uses TRBV30 and TRBJ2-7; a possible D gene is TRBD1 (6 bases). Trimming pared 1 base from V and 6 bases from J, leaving 10 bases between. Germline V gives CDR1 GTSNPN, CDR2 SVGIG (reference sequence). The CDR3 is 12 amino acids. CDR3 in amino acids: CAWSGSGAEQYF. In nucleotides, the CDR3 is TGTGCCTGGAGTGGTTCAGGGGCCGAGCAGTACTTC.

The V call is TRBV7-2, the J call TRBJ2-7, with TRBD2 identical over 11 bases. This CDR3 has 14 amino acids. Germline CDR1 SGHTA, CDR2 FQGNSA. V lost 6 bases, J lost 7 bases, and 8 bases stayed unmatched. CDR3 region: CASRFGTSGTEQYF. The CDR3 region has the DNA TGTGCCAGCAGATTTGGGACTAGCGGCACTGAGCAGTACTTC.

The rearrangement links TRBV9 to TRBJ2-2; D might be TRBD1 or TRBD2, each matching 5 bases. This CDR3 comprises 16 residues. The V end lost 3 bases, the J end lost 0 bases, and 12 bases lay between the germline ends. Germline V gene lookup returns CDR1 SGDLS and CDR2 YYNGEE. The CDR3 is CASSALGRSNTGELFF. Written as DNA, the CDR3 is TGTGCCAGCAGCGCCCTGGGACGGTCGAACACCGGGGAGCTGTTTTTT.

This chain joins TRBV5-4 and TRBJ2-5, with 9 bases fitting TRBD2. The CDR3 has 13 residues. Germline CDR1 is SGHNT and CDR2 is YYREEE (reference sequence). V lost 5 bases and J lost 3; bases outside the gene matches: 2. The CDR3 bases are TGTGCCAGCAGGGGCGGGGGGGAAGAGACCCAGTACTTC. It codes for CASRGGGEETQYF.

The rearrangement uses TRBV19 and TRBJ2-3; TRBD2 aligns across 7 bases. V gave up 5 bases and J gave up 2 bases; unmatched junction bases: 4. This CDR3 region has 14 residues. Germline V gives CDR1 LNHDA, CDR2 SQIVND (reference sequence). CDR3 sequence (DNA): TGTGCCAGTAGTGCGCGGGGGTTCACAGATACGCAGTATTTT. Its translation is CASSARGFTDTQYF. The variable domain in full, completed from reference TRBV19 and TRBJ2-3, reads DGGITQSPKYLFRKEGQNVTLSCEQNLNHDAMYWYRQDPGQGLRLIYYSQIVNDFQKGDIAEGYSVSREKKESFPLTVTSAQKNPTAFYLCASSARGFTDTQYFGPGTRLTVL.

V gene TRBV29-1 combines with J gene TRBJ2-1, with 9 positions matching TRBD2. Trimming at V came to 8 bases and at J to 5 bases, leaving 7 bases not matched to a gene. This CDR3 has 13 amino acids. Germline CDR1 SQVTM, CDR2 ANQGSEA. The CDR3 protein is CSFRGRVDNEQFF. The CDR3, as DNA: TGCAGCTTCCGCGGGAGGGTTGACAATGAGCAGTTCTTC.

This chain connects TRBV19 to TRBJ2-7, with D tentatively TRBD1 or TRBD2 (6 bases each). Germline-derived CDR1 and CDR2 are LNHDA and SQIVND (reference sequence). The V end was cut by 2 bases, the J end by 0 bases, with 17 bases between. The CDR3 has 17 residues. The CDR3 here is CASSIMAEGGSSYEQYF. The CDR3 DNA reads TGTGCCAGTAGTATAATGGCAGAGGGGGGAAGCTCCTACGAGCAGTACTTC.

This clone has just one count. The chain links TRBV11-2 to TRBJ2-2; D may be TRBD2 (6 bases). V was clipped by 2 bases and J by 4 bases, with 17 bases between them. The CDR3 totals 17 residues. The V gene's germline CDR1 is SGHAT and CDR2 FQNNGV. Here the CDR3 DNA reads TGTGCCAGCAGCTTAATGGTTCGGCAGGGAGGCACCGGGGAGCTGTTTTTT. This gives the protein CASSLMVRQGGTGELFF.

In its sample, this clone was seen a few times. The chain uses TRBV28 and TRBJ2-2; no clear D. V gave up 7 bases and J gave up 3 bases, with 6 bases separating them. The V gene's germline CDR1 is MDHEN and CDR2 SYDVKM. This CDR3 region has 12 residues. CDR3 sequence reads: CASTRDTGELFF. The CDR3 DNA is TGTGCCAGCACCCGGGACACCGGGGAGCTGTTTTTT.

The chain employs TRBV7-2 and TRBJ2-3; the D is unclear. Germline V gene sequence: CDR1 SGHTA, CDR2 FQGNSA. V was clipped by 3 bases and J by 6 bases, with 7 bases between them. The CDR3 is 12 residues long. CDR3 protein: CASSLASDTQYF. In nucleotides, the CDR3 is TGTGCCAGCAGCTTGGCTTCCGATACGCAGTATTTT.

This clone was recorded a few times. This chain joins TRBV5-5 and TRBJ1-5; 9 nucleotides match TRBD1. CDR1 SGHKS and CDR2 YYEKEE come from the germline V gene (reference sequence). V shed 0 bases, J shed 5 bases, and the junction held 6 bases outside the gene matches. The CDR3 is 16 amino acids. This chain's CDR3 is CASSLVGTGRYQPQHF. CDR3 in DNA: TGTGCCAGCAGCTTGGTGGGGACAGGGAGATATCAGCCCCAGCATTTT.